This T cell receptor (beta chain) was found in a study of blood T cell repertoires in COVID-19. Looking at the study overall: COVID-19 samples collected from the United States, Italy and Spain covered acute and convalescent phases. Sample material is recorded as cDNA or gDNA derived from T cells, B-cell-depleted T cells, or PBMCs.

Methods used by the authors: Nucleated cell counts were estimated from reference gene primer amplification. The repertoire was sequenced with immunoSEQ multiplex PCR; TCRdb's copy has only in-frame clones and lacks some. V, J and clone size reflect that table, while D and trimming were determined from the DNA. In the table there are 260,000 or so clones, roughly 86% of which are singletons. Germline CDR1 and CDR2: MNHEY and SVGAGI. The V and J ends lost 11 bases and 4 bases respectively, with 15 bases between them. There are 13 residues in the CDR3. This TCR came from a human donor in a cohort sampled during active COVID-19. This chain connects TRBV6-5 to TRBJ1-3; D possibly corresponds to TRBD1 (5 bases). The specimen sequenced was peripheral blood. The CDR3 loop is CAGPAGVGNTIYF. The CDR3 bases are TGTGCCGGCCCCGCGGGGGTCGGAAACACCATATATTTT.